Many counts were recorded for the clone carrying this T cell receptor (beta chain). As to time point: patch test 1, 2 weeks after DPC sensitization. Treatment: therapeutic diphenylcyclopropenone sensitization with weekly scalp DPC. This specimen comes from a study of human T cells and chemical hapten exposure. TCRdb used MiXCR to reprocess the RACE reads, holding one entry per CDR3 protein. The table lists 300,000 to 400,000 distinct CDR3 sequences, around 7% of them singletons. The V gene lost 1 base and the J gene lost 0 bases, with 20 bases spanning the gap. This CDR3 is 19 amino acids long. Germline values: CDR1 SGHVS, CDR2 FQNEAQ.

The clonotype was recovered from a woman aged 18 to 35 with alopecia areata. Some clones in this sample may be carry-over from other donors' samples. This material consisted of whole blood, taken in connection with sensitization to the hapten diphenylcyclopropenone (DPC). The chain carries TRBV7-8 and TRBJ2-3, with D uncertain. CDR3 residues: CASSLGAFRQISSTDTQYF. The CDR3 bases are TGTGCCAGCAGCTTAGGGGCGTTTCGGCAGATTTCTAGCACAGATACGCAGTATTTT.